This paragraph covers one T cell receptor (beta chain) sequence. What it binds is unknown. The CDR3 is made up of 16 amino acids. The V gene lost 5 bases and the J gene lost 2 bases, with 19 bases spanning the gap. CDR1 is LNHDA, CDR2 SQIVND, per germline (reference sequence). The sample originates from a study of T cell responses to AZD1222 COVID-19 vaccine. Study-wide results and caveats: CD4 TCRs linked to vaccination spanned spike, dominating at 160-218 and 743-854.

Method: immunoSEQ multiplex PCR; TCRdb's copy keeps in-frame clones and lacks some. The sample records fewer than 120,000 clones, more than 90% being singletons. The chain couples TRBV19 to TRBJ2-7; a weak D match, TRBD1 (6 bases). This clonotype originated in an adult who received the AZD1222 COVID-19 vaccine. The sequencing used peripheral blood, collected 28 days after the second AZD1222 dose. CDR3 nucleotide sequence: TGTGCCAGTAGTCCCGCAACAGGGTGGGAAACCTACGAGCAGTACTTC. It codes for CASSPATGWETYEQYF.